These 17 T cell receptor beta chains originate from one sample sequenced in a study of CD8 T cells in ankylosing spondylitis. TCRdb analysed the 5' RACE reads with MiXCR anew, one entry per CDR3 protein. Of around 300,000 distinct CDR3 sequences listed, roughly 20% are singletons. Sequencing was carried out using blood, either unsorted or a sorted T cell fraction (not recorded which). These TCRs come from a female donor with ankylosing spondylitis or in good health (not recorded which).

CDR3 DNA: TGTGCCAGCACCGGGACTAGCGGGAACACCGGGGAGCTGTTTTTT. Protein: CASTGTSGNTGELFF. The chain is built from TRBV27 and TRBJ2-2; 11 bases line up with TRBD2. J was trimmed by 1 base and V by 7 bases; bases with no gene match: 2. The CDR3 sequence is 15 residues long. CDR1 MNHEY and CDR2 SMNVEV come from the germline V gene (reference sequence).

The chain employs TRBV29-1 and TRBJ2-2; D perhaps matches TRBD2 (7 bases). The CDR3 loop spans 12 amino acids. CDR1 SQVTM and CDR2 ANQGSEA come from the germline V gene. CDR3 sequence (DNA): TGCGCCGCGGGGGCGCACACCGGGGAGCTGTTTTTT. It yields the protein CAAGAHTGELFF.

The rearrangement joins TRBV7-9 to TRBJ2-1; 12 bases are a match to TRBD2. V was clipped by 5 bases and J by 10 bases; unmatched bases: 9. Germline V CDR1 and CDR2: SEHNR, FQNEAQ (reference sequence). The length of the CDR3 is 15 residues. Here the CDR3 DNA reads TGTGCCAGCAGCCCTGGGGCTAGCGGGAGGGAGGAGCAGTTCTTC. This sequence encodes CASSPGASGREEQFF.

This clonotype was detected only a few times. This chain joins TRBV12-3 or TRBV12-4 and TRBJ2-3; TRBD1 aligns across 10 bases. V shed 8 bases, J shed 1 base, and the junction held 6 bases outside the gene matches. This CDR3 has 15 residues. CDR3 coding DNA: TGTGCCAGCGGCGGACAGGGGGAGGGCACAGATACGCAGTATTTT. Its protein is CASGGQGEGTDTQYF.

The chain employs TRBV7-2 and TRBJ2-1; the D is unclear. The CDR3 consists of 12 residues. In germline, CDR1 is SGHTA, CDR2 FQGNSA. Trimming shortened V by 5 bases and J by 7 bases, and 9 bases separated the two germline ends. In DNA, the CDR3 is TGTGCCAGCAGCCCTGTTATTAATGAGCAGTTCTTC. Amino acid sequence: CASSPVINEQFF.

This clonotype was counted between two and nine times. The chain joins TRBV20-1 to TRBJ2-1; 8 bases are a match to TRBD2. Germline values: CDR1 DFQATT, CDR2 SNEGSKA (reference sequence). V gave up 0 bases and J gave up 16 bases; unmatched junction bases: 8. This CDR3 spans 12 amino acids. The CDR3 bases are TGCAGTGCTAGAGACCCGGGACTAGTTCAATTCTTC. Its translation: CSARDPGLVQFF.

The V gene is TRBV29-1, the J gene TRBJ1-3; D is unclear. The CDR3 extends over 16 amino acids. Trimming removed 1 base from V and 0 bases from J, with 13 bases in between. Germline CDR1 SQVTM, CDR2 ANQGSEA. CDR3 DNA sequence: TGCAGCGTTGAAGGGGAGAAGGGTAGCTCTGGAAACACCATATATTTT. It encodes CSVEGEKGSSGNTIYF. Combining the CDR3 with reference TRBV29-1 and TRBJ1-3 gives the whole variable domain SAVISQKPSRDICQRGTSLTIQCQVDSQVTMMFWYRQQPGQSLTLIATANQGSEATYESGFVIDKFPISRPNLTFSTLTVSNMSPEDSSIYLCSVEGEKGSSGNTIYFGEGSWLTVV.

The chain couples TRBV20-1 to TRBJ2-2; D is possibly TRBD2 (6 bases). The CDR3 totals 13 residues. Germline CDR1 reads DFQATT; CDR2 reads SNEGSKA (reference sequence). V lost 0 bases to trimming and J lost 6 bases, with 8 bases between them. The CDR3 DNA is TGCAGTGCTAGAGATATAGCGGCCGGGGAGCTGTTTTTT. Its protein is CSARDIAAGELFF.

The chain uses TRBV15 and TRBJ1-1; D call uncertain. V lost 3 bases and J lost 5, with 19 bases in between. Germline CDR1 is LNHNV and CDR2 is YYDKDF (reference sequence). This CDR3 contains 16 residues. The CDR3 is CATSRHGRLTGTEAFF. DNA for the CDR3: TGTGCCACCAGCAGGCATGGACGTCTGACGGGGACTGAAGCTTTCTTT.

V gene TRBV12-3 or TRBV12-4 combines with J gene TRBJ2-5; perhaps D is TRBD1 or TRBD2 (6 bases each). The CDR3 loop spans 15 amino acids. The V end was cut by 6 bases, the J end by 6 bases, with 20 bases between. The CDR3 coding sequence is TGTGCCAGCAGCAAGGGGGGACCCTCGGAGAAGACCCAGTACTTC. Translated, it gives CASSKGGPSEKTQYF.

This clonotype has a count of ten or more. The chain uses TRBV20-1 and TRBJ1-4; 10 positions agree with TRBD1. Germline CDR1 reads DFQATT; CDR2 reads SNEGSKA (reference sequence). The CDR3 extends over 13 amino acids. V lost 6 bases and J lost 5; bases outside the gene matches: 3. CDR3 residues: CSAMTGGNEKLFF. In DNA, the CDR3 is TGCAGTGCCATGACAGGGGGCAATGAAAAACTGTTTTTT.

The rearrangement links TRBV20-1 to TRBJ1-4; perhaps TRBD1 as D (6 bases). Germline assignment: CDR1 DFQATT and CDR2 SNEGSKA (reference sequence). This CDR3 has 13 amino acids. V dropped 5 bases and J dropped 8 bases, with 15 bases sitting between them. CDR3 DNA: TGCAGTGCTCAGACTCACAGGGACGAAAAACTGTTTTTT. Protein: CSAQTHRDEKLFF.

This clonotype was recorded at least ten times. This rearrangement joins TRBV7-9 to TRBJ1-1; D gene unclear. The CDR3 contains 13 residues. Per the germline V gene, CDR1 is SEHNR and CDR2 is FQNEAQ (reference sequence). V gave up 5 bases and J gave up 3 bases, with 10 bases separating them. The CDR3 coding sequence is TGTGCCAGCAGCCCCAGAACCTACACTGAAGCTTTCTTT. This sequence encodes CASSPRTYTEAFF. Complete variable domain (other parts from reference TRBV7-9 and TRBJ1-1): DTGVSQNPRHKITKRGQNVTFRCDPISEHNRLYWYRQTLGQGPEFLTYFQNEAQLEKSRLLSDRFSAERPKGSFSTLEIQRTEQGDSAMYLCASSPRTYTEAFFGQGTRLTVV.

This sequence joins TRBV7-6 and TRBJ2-5, with TRBD2 matching 12 bases. V shed 5 bases and J 2 bases; nucleotides not matched to a gene: 6. The CDR3 is 16 residues long. Germline CDR1 is SGHVS and CDR2 is FNYEAQ. For the CDR3, the DNA is TGTGCCAGCAGCGACCGACTAGCGGGGGAACAAGAGACCCAGTACTTC. As protein: CASSDRLAGEQETQYF.

This clonotype was recorded many times. The chain has TRBV12-3 or TRBV12-4 and TRBJ2-3; D not resolved. The length of the CDR3 is 12 residues. V lost 2 bases and J 2 bases, leaving 2 bases between the germline ends. CDR3 in DNA: TGTGCCAGCAGTTTACACACAGATACGCAGTATTTT. Translating gives CASSLHTDTQYF.

The V gene is TRBV20-1, the J gene TRBJ2-7; D tentatively reads TRBD1 or TRBD2 (5 bases each). The CDR3 covers 14 residues. Germline V gives CDR1 DFQATT, CDR2 SNEGSKA (reference sequence). V was trimmed by 5 bases and J by 4 bases, leaving 18 bases between them. Here the CDR3 DNA reads TGCAGTGCTGGCCGGGACGGTGGAACTTACGAGCAGTACTTC. Translating it yields CSAGRDGGTYEQYF.

This clonotype has a count of ten or more. The CDR3 loop reads CSVTRRNGLNYGYTF. The CDR3 DNA reads as TGCAGTGTCACGCGCAGAAACGGCCTTAACTATGGCTACACCTTC. This rearrangement joins TRBV20-1 to TRBJ1-2, with D hard to call. This CDR3 comprises 15 residues. Deletions cut 7 bases from V and 1 base from J, with 19 bases between. The germline V gene has CDR1 DFQATT and CDR2 SNEGSKA (reference sequence).